Each of the 32 T cell receptor beta chains below was sequenced from the same sample in a study of blood T cell repertoires in COVID-19. The data were produced by immunoSEQ multiplex PCR, yet TCRdb's version contains in-frame clones alone and is incomplete. The table includes approximately 49,000 clones, roughly 89% detected once. The sample consisted of peripheral blood. The receptors come from a man between 50 and 59 years old with acute or convalescent COVID-19.

V gene TRBV5-1 combines with J gene TRBJ2-5, with 13 bases lining up with TRBD2. V lost 4 bases, J lost 5 bases, and 8 bases stayed unmatched. CDR1 and CDR2 (germline): SGHRS, YFSETQ. CDR3 size: 16 residues. The CDR3 bases are TGCGCCAGCAGCATACGGACTAGCGGGAGAGGGGAGACCCAGTACTTC. It translates to CASSIRTSGRGETQYF.

V gene TRBV4-1 combines with J gene TRBJ2-3; 7 bases line up with TRBD2. The V gene's germline CDR1 is MGHRA and CDR2 YSYEKL. V lost 4 bases and J lost 2; bases outside the gene matches: 9. CDR3 length: 16 amino acids. The CDR3 here is CASSPYRLAPTDTQYF. CDR3 DNA: TGCGCCAGCAGCCCCTATAGACTAGCCCCCACAGATACGCAGTATTTT.

The chain combines TRBV19 with TRBJ2-5; the match to TRBD2 covers 8 bases. CDR3 length: 13 amino acids. V was pared by 9 bases and J by 1 base, with 4 bases of the junction left unmatched. In germline, CDR1 is LNHDA, CDR2 SQIVND (reference sequence). The CDR3 reads CASGGGVQETQYF. The CDR3 nucleotides read TGTGCCAGCGGGGGGGGTGTCCAAGAGACCCAGTACTTC.

This clone appeared once. V and J are TRBV29-1 and TRBJ2-5, with D perhaps TRBD2 (5 bases). The CDR3 length is 13 residues. Germline CDR1 and CDR2: SQVTM and ANQGSEA. V gave up 6 bases and J gave up 4 bases, with 15 bases separating them. The CDR3 reads CSVDPAGLETQYF. The CDR3 coding sequence is TGCAGCGTCGACCCGGCCGGACTAGAGACCCAGTACTTC.

The genes are TRBV5-4 and TRBJ2-3; D gene uncertain. From germline, CDR1 is SGHNT and CDR2 YYREEE (reference sequence). Trimming left V 2 bases short and J 4 bases short, with 5 bases between. The CDR3 totals 12 residues. The CDR3, as DNA: TGTGCCAGCAGCTTCTTTGCAGATACGCAGTATTTT. This encodes CASSFFADTQYF.

This chain connects TRBV7-2 to TRBJ1-3; unclear D gene. The V gene lost 0 bases and the J gene lost 2 bases, with 8 bases spanning the gap. This CDR3 is built from 15 residues. Germline values: CDR1 SGHTA, CDR2 FQGNSA. As DNA, the CDR3 is TGTGCCAGCAGCTTAGCGCTTACTACTGGAAACACCATATATTTT. The encoded protein is CASSLALTTGNTIYF.

This chain connects TRBV6-5 to TRBJ2-2; D possibly corresponds to TRBD1 (6 bases). Germline CDR1 reads MNHEY; CDR2 reads SVGAGI. V lost 4 bases and J 6 bases, leaving 12 bases between the germline ends. This CDR3 region has 14 residues. DNA for the CDR3: TGTGCCAGCAGTTGGGCAGGGGTTCCCGGGGAGCTGTTTTTT. This translates into CASSWAGVPGELFF.

This chain joins TRBV24-1 and TRBJ1-5; D not certain. CDR3 length equals 17 residues. The V and J ends lost 1 base and 6 bases respectively, with 18 bases between them. Germline-derived CDR1 and CDR2 are KGHDR and SFDVKD. CDR3 loop: CATSDFKGEDPFQPQHF. The DNA for the CDR3 is TGTGCCACCAGTGATTTTAAGGGAGAGGACCCCTTTCAGCCCCAGCATTTT.

The gene calls are TRBV19 and TRBJ2-1; no clear D. V was clipped by 3 bases and J by 6 bases, with 3 bases between them. This CDR3 comprises 11 residues. Germline CDR1 is LNHDA and CDR2 is SQIVND (reference sequence). The CDR3 region has the DNA TGTGCCAGTAGTATGGCCAATGAGCAGTTCTTC. As protein: CASSMANEQFF. Full variable domain (remainder filled in from reference TRBV19 and TRBJ2-1): DGGITQSPKYLFRKEGQNVTLSCEQNLNHDAMYWYRQDPGQGLRLIYYSQIVNDFQKGDIAEGYSVSREKKESFPLTVTSAQKNPTAFYLCASSMANEQFFGPGTRLTVL.

The J gene is TRBJ1-4, the V gene TRBV6-6; 7 nucleotides match TRBD1. The CDR3 covers 15 residues. Germline lookup yields CDR1 MNHNY and CDR2 SVGAGI (reference sequence). J gave up 4 bases and V 6 bases, and 8 bases lay outside the gene matches. CDR3 coding DNA: TGTGCCAGCAGCCCAACCCAGGGGGGTAATGAAAAACTGTTTTTT. The encoded protein is CASSPTQGGNEKLFF.

The chain is built from TRBV10-1 and TRBJ2-1; 7 bases align to TRBD1. The CDR3 runs 15 residues. Germline V gene sequence: CDR1 WNHNN, CDR2 SYGVQD (reference sequence). V lost 0 bases, J lost 6 bases, and 5 bases stayed unmatched. As DNA, the CDR3 is TGCGCCAGCAGTGAGTCGAGGGCAGGGGGCAATGAGCAGTTCTTC. This encodes CASSESRAGGNEQFF.

The chain combines TRBV18 with TRBJ1-6; no clear D gene. V lost 2 bases and J 0 bases, leaving 5 bases between the germline ends. Germline V gene lookup returns CDR1 KGHSH and CDR2 LQKENI. The CDR3 has 15 residues. In nucleotides, the CDR3 is TGTGCCAGCTCACCAAGGAGCTCCTATAATTCACCCCTCCACTTT. This codes for CASSPRSSYNSPLHF.

V is TRBV7-2 and J is TRBJ2-7; 7 bases align to TRBD1. CDR3 length: 14 residues. Germline CDR1 and CDR2: SGHTA and FQGNSA. The trim removed 3 bases at V and 7 bases at J, leaving 9 bases unmatched. For the CDR3, the DNA is TGTGCCAGCAGCTTGGGGCAGGGGGTAGGGGAGCAGTACTTC. This encodes CASSLGQGVGEQYF.

CDR3 nucleotides: TGCGCCAGCAGCGCGCCCCGAGGACAGGGTTCCGAGCAGTACTTC. Translated: CASSAPRGQGSEQYF. The chain is built from TRBV5-1 and TRBJ2-7; TRBD1 matches at 8 bases. Germline V gene lookup returns CDR1 SGHRS and CDR2 YFSETQ. The CDR3 loop spans 15 amino acids. V lost 4 bases to trimming and J lost 6 bases; unmatched junction nucleotides: 12. The variable domain in full, completed from reference TRBV5-1 and TRBJ2-7, reads KAGVTQTPRYLIKTRGQQVTLSCSPISGHRSVSWYQQTPGQGLQFLFEYFSETQRNKGNFPGRFSGRQFSNSRSEMNVSTLELGDSALYLCASSAPRGQGSEQYFGPGTRLTVT.

This chain connects TRBV19 to TRBJ2-7; 10 bases are shared with TRBD1. Germline trimming cut 5 bases from V and 5 bases from J; bases unmatched to any gene: 15. The CDR3 contains 17 residues. CDR1 LNHDA and CDR2 SQIVND come from the germline V gene (reference sequence). The CDR3 nucleotides are TGTGCCAGTAGTGGGGGACAGGGGACGGGAGTTTTCAACGAGCAGTACTTC. Protein product: CASSGGQGTGVFNEQYF.

As for this clone: An end of the junction differs from the germline gene, which may be a read error. The CDR3 DNA reads TGCTCCGGGGGAGGCTCCTACAATGAGCAGTTCTTC. This encodes CSGGGSYNEQFF. This sequence joins TRBV10-3 and TRBJ2-1; D is possibly TRBD2 (6 bases). This CDR3 has 12 amino acids. Germline values: CDR1 ENHRY, CDR2 SYGVKD.

The genes are TRBV9 and TRBJ2-5; 10 nucleotides match TRBD2. CDR1 is SGDLS, CDR2 YYNGEE, per germline. V lost 4 bases, J lost 4 bases, and 7 bases stayed unmatched. The length of the CDR3 is 15 residues. The CDR3 spells CASSSASGRSETQYF. The CDR3, as DNA: TGTGCCAGCAGCTCTGCTAGCGGGAGATCAGAGACCCAGTACTTC.

The chain has TRBV5-6 and TRBJ1-1; D call uncertain. This CDR3 contains 13 residues. Germline CDR1 SGHDT, CDR2 YYEEEE. With 3 bases removed from V and 5 bases from J, the gap between germline ends came to 11 bases. CDR3 sequence (DNA): TGTGCCAGCAGCTACACCCCGGGGACTGAAGCTTTCTTT. Translation gives CASSYTPGTEAFF.

The chain carries TRBV6-5 and TRBJ2-2, with D maybe TRBD2 (6 bases). Germline CDR1 MNHEY, CDR2 SVGAGI. Between the trimmed V and J ends, which lost 0 bases and 6 bases, there was a span of 14 bases. The CDR3 sequence is 16 residues long. For the CDR3, the DNA is TGTGCCAGCAGTTACTCGCAGTTGGGGGGAGCCGGGGAGCTGTTTTTT. Amino acid sequence: CASSYSQLGGAGELFF.

The genes are TRBV5-6 and TRBJ1-2; 8 bases fit TRBD1. Looked up from germline, CDR1 is SGHDT and CDR2 is YYEEEE. V was pared by 4 bases and J by 4 bases, with 3 bases of the junction left unmatched. CDR3 length: 13 amino acids. The CDR3 region is CASSTQGAYGYTF. For the CDR3, the DNA is TGTGCCAGCAGCACCCAGGGGGCCTATGGCTACACCTTC.

This chain uses TRBV27 with TRBJ1-4; D unclear. The CDR3 covers 16 residues. Between the trimmed V and J ends, which lost 0 bases and 0 bases, there was a span of 8 bases. Germline values: CDR1 MNHEY, CDR2 SMNVEV (reference sequence). For the CDR3, the DNA is TGTGCCAGCAGTTTATCGGCGGCTGCAACTAATGAAAAACTGTTTTTT. It codes for CASSLSAAATNEKLFF.

The CDR3 nucleotides are TGTGCCAGTAAGGGAGCGGGACAGAACACCGGGGAGCTGTTTTTT. This gives the protein CASKGAGQNTGELFF. The chain recombines TRBV19 with TRBJ2-2, with a tentative D call TRBD2 (7 bases). V gave up 7 bases and J gave up 1 base, with 13 bases separating them. The germline V gene has CDR1 LNHDA and CDR2 SQIVND (reference sequence). The CDR3 totals 15 residues.

The CDR3 protein is CASSPPLRGLSYEQYF. The CDR3 DNA sequence: TGTGCCAGCTCACCACCTTTGCGGGGGCTCTCCTACGAGCAGTACTTC. The genes are TRBV18 and TRBJ2-7; weak D call: TRBD2 (7 bases). Germline V CDR1 and CDR2: KGHSH, LQKENI. V gave up 0 bases and J gave up 0 bases, with 12 bases separating them. This CDR3 comprises 16 residues.

The chain recombines TRBV5-6 with TRBJ2-1; D perhaps matches TRBD2 (5 bases). The V gene's germline CDR1 is SGHDT and CDR2 YYEEEE. This CDR3 contains 16 residues. V was shortened by 4 bases and J by 2 bases, with 16 bases between the two germline ends. For the CDR3, the DNA is TGTGCCAGCAGCGATGTAAAGAGGGCCGCCTACAATGAGCAGTTCTTC. This codes for CASSDVKRAAYNEQFF. The full variable domain, its missing parts supplied by reference TRBV5-6 and TRBJ2-1, is DAGVTQSPTHLIKTRGQQVTLRCSPKSGHDTVSWYQQALGQGPQFIFQYYEEEERQRGNFPDRFSGHQFPNYSSELNVNALLLGDSALYLCASSDVKRAAYNEQFFGPGTRLTVL.

This clone was detected only once. The J gene is TRBJ2-7, the V gene TRBV16; the D gene is possibly TRBD1 (6 bases). This CDR3 contains 15 residues. V was shortened by 2 bases and J by 0 bases, with 11 bases between the two germline ends. The V gene's germline CDR1 is KGHSY and CDR2 FQNENV. Written as DNA, the CDR3 is TGTGCCAGCAGCCAACTACAGGGAAGCTCCTACGAGCAGTACTTC. This gives the protein CASSQLQGSSYEQYF.

V is TRBV28 and J is TRBJ2-1, with D tentatively TRBD1 (6 bases). The CDR3 sequence is 15 residues long. Trimming took 10 bases from V and 8 from J, leaving 24 bases between them. CDR1 MDHEN and CDR2 SYDVKM come from the germline V gene. The CDR3 DNA sequence: TGTGCCACCGGCCCTCCGGGACAAATTGGGCATGAGCAGTTCTTC. This encodes CATGPPGQIGHEQFF.

The chain carries TRBV11-3 and TRBJ2-1, with a weak D call TRBD2 (5 bases). Germline V gene sequence: CDR1 SGHNT, CDR2 YENEEA. V was pared by 3 bases and J by 6 bases, with 18 bases between. The CDR3 has 16 amino acids. This CDR3 reads CASSFQPPGTSNEQFF. Here the CDR3 DNA reads TGTGCCAGCAGCTTCCAACCCCCGGGAACCTCCAATGAGCAGTTCTTC.

The V and J genes are TRBV5-1 and TRBJ1-5; no reliable D call. The V end lost 0 bases, the J end lost 9 bases, and 10 bases lay between the germline ends. The CDR3 loop spans 13 amino acids. Per germline, CDR1 SGHRS and CDR2 YFSETQ. The CDR3 loop is CASSLAGSGPQHF. CDR3 sequence (DNA): TGCGCCAGCAGCTTGGCGGGGTCTGGGCCCCAGCATTTT.

V is TRBV28 and J is TRBJ1-6; weak D call: TRBD1 (6 bases). The V gene's germline CDR1 is MDHEN and CDR2 SYDVKM. Between the trimmed V and J ends, which lost 7 bases and 0 bases, there was a span of 22 bases. The length of the CDR3 is 19 residues. The CDR3 sequence is CASNPFRGGGSSYNSPLHF. The CDR3 DNA follows: TGTGCCAGCAATCCTTTCCGAGGGGGTGGGAGCTCCTATAATTCACCCCTCCACTTT.

The genes are TRBV7-2 and TRBJ1-3, with D hard to call. Germline V gene sequence: CDR1 SGHTA, CDR2 FQGNSA. There are 15 residues in the CDR3. The ends were cut back, 5 bases at V and 3 bases at J, with 14 bases in the middle. The CDR3 DNA reads TGTGCCAGCAGCCAGCCTCCGGGGAATGGAAACACCATATATTTT. Amino acid sequence: CASSQPPGNGNTIYF.

As DNA, the CDR3 is TGTGCCAGTAGCTCATTAGCGGGGGCCTCCTACGAGCAGTACTTC. Encoded protein: CASSSLAGASYEQYF. The gene calls are TRBV19 and TRBJ2-7; 9 bases fit TRBD2. The CDR3 spans 15 residues. Per the germline V gene, CDR1 is LNHDA and CDR2 is SQIVND (reference sequence). V lost 6 bases, J lost 0 bases, and 6 bases stayed unmatched.

This sequence joins TRBV27 and TRBJ1-2; D is possibly TRBD1 (6 bases). There are 13 residues in the CDR3. V lost 5 bases, J lost 5 bases, and 12 bases lay in between. The V gene's germline CDR1 is MNHEY and CDR2 SMNVEV (reference sequence). DNA of the CDR3: TGTGCCAGCAGTGCTAGGACAGCTTATGGCTACACCTTC. Its translation: CASSARTAYGYTF.